These 27 T cell receptor beta chains share one sample of origin, sequenced in a study of Graves' ophthalmopathy and Graves' hyperthyroidism. RNA served as the template for amplifying TCR beta CDR3 regions. Following a first-round RT-PCR that used HTBI primers, a second-round multiplex PCR was carried out. TCRdb ran MiXCR on the multiplex PCR reads and lists one entry per CDR3 protein. The data show more than 1,000,000 distinct CDR3 sequences, with less than 45% seen just once and 11% held by the top ten. Sequenced material: peripheral blood or thyroid tissue (not recorded which). These receptors were obtained from an adult man with Graves' hyperthyroidism.

This clonotype showed up many times. The V call is TRBV5-1, the J call TRBJ2-5; D not resolved. The V gene lost 4 bases and the J gene lost 3 bases, with 16 bases spanning the gap. The CDR3 has 15 amino acids. In germline, CDR1 is SGHRS, CDR2 YFSETQ. Here the CDR3 reads CASSMVGEPEETQYF. CDR3 in DNA: TGCGCCAGCAGCATGGTCGGCGAACCGGAAGAGACCCAGTACTTC.

The rearrangement joins TRBV2 to TRBJ2-7; 9 positions agree with TRBD1. The junction had 10 bases not matched to a gene; V was cut back by 6 bases and J by 4 bases. Germline CDR1 is SNHLY and CDR2 is FYNNEI. This CDR3 has 15 amino acids. For the CDR3, the DNA is TGTGCCAGCAGGAGAGGAAGGGACAGGGTGTACGAGCAGTACTTC. It encodes CASRRGRDRVYEQYF.

This clonotype was counted only a few times. This chain connects TRBV20-1 to TRBJ2-7; D is undetermined. V lost 7 bases, J lost 2 bases, and 12 bases lay in between. Germline loops: CDR1 DFQATT, CDR2 SNEGSKA (reference sequence). The CDR3 totals 12 residues. The CDR3 DNA is TGCAGTGGGGTAAGCCAAACCTACGAGCAGTACTTC. Translated, it gives CSGVSQTYEQYF.

Many counts were recorded for this clonotype. The rearrangement joins TRBV20-1 to TRBJ1-6; TRBD1 agrees at 8 bases. This CDR3 is 14 amino acids long. CDR1 DFQATT and CDR2 SNEGSKA come from the germline V gene (reference sequence). Losses at the gene ends were 4 bases for V and 9 bases for J; bases not matched to a gene: 8. The CDR3 loop is CSATPDREASPLHF. The CDR3 coding sequence is TGCAGTGCTACCCCGGACAGGGAAGCTTCACCCCTCCACTTT.

This clonotype has ten or more counts. The V gene is TRBV12-3 or TRBV12-4, the J gene TRBJ1-5; D is perhaps TRBD1 (5 bases). Trimming shortened V by 1 base and J by 8 bases, and 6 bases separated the two germline ends. The CDR3 extends over 12 amino acids. The CDR3 reads CASSLEGKPQHF. CDR3 DNA: TGTGCCAGCAGTTTAGAGGGGAAGCCCCAGCATTTT.

This chain uses TRBV10-3 with TRBJ1-2, with no clear D. The V gene lost 10 bases and the J gene lost 0 bases, with 12 bases spanning the gap. The CDR3 contains 13 residues. Germline V gene sequence: CDR1 ENHRY, CDR2 SYGVKD. CDR3 coding DNA: TGTGCCACTACAGAGGGATCTAACTATGGCTACACCTTC. It is translated as CATTEGSNYGYTF.

The chain combines TRBV19 with TRBJ2-7; 7 nucleotides match TRBD2. This CDR3 is 17 amino acids long. With 4 bases clipped from V and 1 base from J, the junction kept 13 bases outside the gene matches. The germline gives CDR1 LNHDA, CDR2 SQIVND (reference sequence). CDR3: CASSKGGPGGGSYEQYF. The CDR3 coding sequence is TGTGCCAGTAGTAAGGGAGGGCCCGGAGGTGGTTCCTACGAGCAGTACTTC.

This clonotype was recorded at least ten times. The chain recombines TRBV7-9 with TRBJ1-2; D unclear. Between the trimmed V and J ends, which lost 3 bases and 4 bases, there was a span of 12 bases. The CDR3 is 14 amino acids. CDR1 is SEHNR and CDR2 is FQNEAQ in the germline V gene (reference sequence). The CDR3 is CASSFGGHGYGYTF. Here the CDR3 DNA reads TGTGCCAGCAGCTTTGGAGGGCATGGCTATGGCTACACCTTC.

The rearrangement links TRBV29-1 to TRBJ2-5, with unresolved D. The CDR3 has 18 residues. Between the trimmed V and J ends, which lost 2 bases and 3 bases, there was a span of 25 bases. From germline, CDR1 is SQVTM and CDR2 ANQGSEA. CDR3: CSVESASSQDTLEETQYF. The CDR3, as DNA: TGCAGCGTTGAAAGCGCCAGCAGCCAAGATACCCTAGAAGAGACCCAGTACTTC. Full variable domain (rest looked up from reference TRBV29-1 and TRBJ2-5): SAVISQKPSRDICQRGTSLTIQCQVDSQVTMMFWYRQQPGQSLTLIATANQGSEATYESGFVIDKFPISRPNLTFSTLTVSNMSPEDSSIYLCSVESASSQDTLEETQYFGPGTRLLVL.

This chain links TRBV30 with TRBJ2-5, with D hard to call. The CDR3 runs 10 residues. Germline V CDR1 and CDR2: GTSNPN, SVGIG (reference sequence). The V end was cut by 4 bases, the J end by 2 bases, with 2 bases between. In nucleotides, the CDR3 is TGTGCCTGGACTCAAGAGACCCAGTACTTC. This translates into CAWTQETQYF.

This sequence joins TRBV10-3 and TRBJ2-2; TRBD1 matches at 10 bases. Germline-derived CDR1 and CDR2 are ENHRY and SYGVKD. The CDR3 length is 15 residues. J was trimmed by 5 bases and V by 5 bases; bases with no gene match: 5. Here the CDR3 DNA reads TGTGCCATCAGTCCGGGACAGGGGAGGACCGGGGAGCTGTTTTTT. Protein product: CAISPGQGRTGELFF.

This chain links TRBV7-2 with TRBJ2-6, with 7 bases lining up with TRBD2. V lost 2 bases and J lost 4; bases outside the gene matches: 8. This CDR3 comprises 17 residues. Germline values: CDR1 SGHTA, CDR2 FQGNSA. DNA of the CDR3: TGTGCCAGCAGCTTATCGTTGGTTAGCGGGGGGGCCAACGTCCTGACTTTC. The encoded protein is CASSLSLVSGGANVLTF.

J is TRBJ1-2 and V is TRBV25-1; 8 positions match TRBD1. Germline CDR1 and CDR2: MGHDK and SYGVNS. The CDR3 is 15 amino acids. V shed 2 bases, J shed 6 bases, and the junction held 8 bases outside the gene matches. The CDR3 sequence: CASSEITGGMNGYTF. For the CDR3, the DNA is TGTGCCAGCAGTGAAATTACAGGGGGTATGAATGGCTACACCTTC.

The V gene is TRBV29-1, the J gene TRBJ1-1, with no clear D. This CDR3 is 13 amino acids long. Trimming shortened V by 3 bases and J by 2 bases, and 10 bases separated the two germline ends. CDR1 SQVTM and CDR2 ANQGSEA come from the germline V gene. CDR3: CSVDRQDNTEAFF. The CDR3 nucleotides are TGCAGCGTTGACCGTCAGGATAACACTGAAGCTTTCTTT.

The chain recombines TRBV25-1 with TRBJ1-1; D gene uncertain. With 4 bases removed from V and 2 bases from J, the gap between germline ends came to 11 bases. CDR1 is MGHDK, CDR2 SYGVNS, per germline. CDR3 size: 14 residues. The CDR3 here is CASSGWGTNTEAFF. The CDR3 bases are TGTGCCAGCAGTGGATGGGGAACAAACACTGAAGCTTTCTTT.

This sequence joins TRBV7-9 and TRBJ2-2; D is possibly TRBD1 (5 bases). This CDR3 spans 17 amino acids. V shed 1 base and J shed 5 bases, with 17 bases lying between them. Germline lookup yields CDR1 SEHNR and CDR2 FQNEAQ (reference sequence). CDR3 sequence: CASSLGEDITPTGELFF. As DNA, the CDR3 is TGTGCCAGCAGCTTAGGCGAGGACATAACCCCAACCGGGGAGCTGTTTTTT.

Many counts were recorded for this clonotype. V usage is TRBV7-6 and J usage is TRBJ2-5; TRBD1 might be the D (6 bases). V was pared by 5 bases and J by 2 bases, with 12 bases between. Per germline, CDR1 SGHVS and CDR2 FNYEAQ. The CDR3 totals 14 residues. For the CDR3, the DNA is TGTGCCAGCAGCCAAAGGACAGATCAAGAGACCCAGTACTTC. Its protein is CASSQRTDQETQYF. Together with reference TRBV7-6 and TRBJ2-5, the CDR3 gives the full variable domain: GAGVSQSPRYKVTKRGQDVALRCDPISGHVSLYWYRQALGQGPEFLTYFNYEAQQDKSGLPNDRFSAERPEGSISTLTIQRTEQRDSAMYRCASSQRTDQETQYFGPGTRLLVL.

This clonotype was picked up many times. V usage is TRBV20-1 and J usage is TRBJ2-5; 10 bases map to TRBD1. In germline, CDR1 is DFQATT, CDR2 SNEGSKA (reference sequence). The CDR3 has 14 residues. V gave up 5 bases and J gave up 3 bases; unmatched junction bases: 6. The CDR3 reads CSARSGTGEETQYF. The CDR3 DNA reads TGCAGTGCTCGATCAGGGACAGGGGAAGAGACCCAGTACTTC.

This clonotype was observed many times. The chain couples TRBV13 to TRBJ1-3; 8 bases match TRBD1. V gave up 2 bases and J gave up 7 bases; unmatched junction bases: 7. Germline V gene lookup returns CDR1 PRHDT and CDR2 FYEKMQ (reference sequence). The CDR3 extends over 15 amino acids. The CDR3 DNA is TGTGCCAGCAGCTTACGAGGACAGGGTGGTAACACCATATATTTT. It specifies CASSLRGQGGNTIYF.

This clonotype was counted between two and nine times. Possible read error: a much larger clone is one base away. V and J are TRBV11-2 and TRBJ2-2; 8 nucleotides line up with TRBD1. Trimming took 3 bases from V and 3 from J; bases not matched to a gene: 3. Germline loops: CDR1 SGHAT, CDR2 FQNNGV. The CDR3 is made up of 15 amino acids. Here the CDR3 reads CASSLGQEDTGELFF. The CDR3 DNA follows: TGTGCCAGCAGCTTGGGACAGGAGGACACCGGGGAGCTGTTTTTT.

This clonotype was counted a few times. The DNA for the CDR3 is TGTGCCAGCAGCCTACAGGAGGAGGGGACCCAGTACTTC. It yields the protein CASSLQEEGTQYF. The chain couples TRBV7-3 to TRBJ2-5, with D perhaps matching TRBD2 (6 bases). In germline, CDR1 is SGHTA, CDR2 FQGTGA. Trimming removed 5 bases from V and 7 bases from J, with 14 bases in between. This CDR3 contains 13 residues. Full variable domain (remainder filled in from reference TRBV7-3 and TRBJ2-5): GAGVSQTPSNKVTEKGKYVELRCDPISGHTALYWYRQSLGQGPEFLIYFQGTGAADDSGLPNDRFFAVRPEGSVSTLKIQRTERGDSAVYLCASSLQEEGTQYFGPGTRLLVL.

This clonotype has a handful of counts. V and J are TRBV9 and TRBJ2-2, with 7 bases fitting TRBD1. V shed 3 bases, J shed 4 bases, and the junction held 12 bases outside the gene matches. The CDR3 has 17 amino acids. Germline loops: CDR1 SGDLS, CDR2 YYNGEE. The CDR3 loop reads CASSEEPGQTVTGELFF. Here the CDR3 DNA reads TGTGCCAGCAGCGAGGAACCGGGACAGACGGTCACCGGGGAGCTGTTTTTT.

The chain carries TRBV6-5 and TRBJ1-6; 9 nucleotides agree with TRBD1. CDR3 length: 13 residues. Germline-derived CDR1 and CDR2 are MNHEY and SVGAGI. V gave up 8 bases and J gave up 9 bases; unmatched junction bases: 5. The CDR3 loop reads CASLGTGRSPLHF. CDR3 DNA: TGTGCCAGCTTAGGGACAGGGCGTTCACCCCTCCACTTT.

This clonotype was observed at least ten times. The V and J genes are TRBV7-6 and TRBJ2-7; 7 nucleotides match TRBD2. Germline lookup yields CDR1 SGHVS and CDR2 FNYEAQ. The CDR3 is 15 residues long. V trimming: 5 bases; J trimming: 2 bases; junction bases outside the gene matches: 9. CDR3 nucleotide sequence: TGTGCCAGCAGCCTGGGGAGGGGCGATACCTACGAGCAGTACTTC. This sequence encodes CASSLGRGDTYEQYF.

This clonotype has a handful of counts. A read error may explain this, as a much larger clone is one base away. The V gene is TRBV20-1, the J gene TRBJ2-7, with D uncertain. Germline loops: CDR1 DFQATT, CDR2 SNEGSKA (reference sequence). This CDR3 is built from 13 residues. CDR3 protein: CSAADNGSYGQYF. The CDR3 DNA reads as TGCAGTGCCGCCGACAATGGCTCCTACGGGCAGTACTTC.

The J gene is TRBJ2-7, the V gene TRBV5-6, with D possibly TRBD2 on 7 matching bases. Germline assignment: CDR1 SGHDT and CDR2 YYEEEE. V was clipped by 0 bases and J by 6 bases, with 13 bases between them. The length of the CDR3 is 14 residues. CDR3 DNA: TGTGCCAGCAGCTTGGTAGGGGGGGGACGCGAGCAGTACTTC. It is translated as CASSLVGGGREQYF.

As for this clonotype: This may come from a read error, since a much larger clone is one base off. The chain recombines TRBV20-1 with TRBJ2-6; the match to TRBD1 covers 9 bases. Germline CDR1 is DFQATT and CDR2 is SNEGSKA (reference sequence). J lost 0 bases, V lost 5 bases, and 11 bases had no gene match. The CDR3 sequence is 18 residues long. CDR3 in amino acids: CSAGYRGREFSGANVLTF. The DNA for the CDR3 is TGCAGTGCTGGGTACAGGGGGCGAGAGTTCTCTGGGGCCAACGTCCTGACTTTC.